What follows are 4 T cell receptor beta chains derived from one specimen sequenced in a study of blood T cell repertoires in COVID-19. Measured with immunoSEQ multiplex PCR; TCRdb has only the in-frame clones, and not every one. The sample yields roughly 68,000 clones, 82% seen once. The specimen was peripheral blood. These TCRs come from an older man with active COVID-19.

The DNA of the CDR3 is TGTGCCAGCAGCTTGGCGGGTTTTTATACTGAAGCTTTCTTT. It encodes CASSLAGFYTEAFF. The J gene is TRBJ1-1, the V gene TRBV5-4; D is unresolved. Germline V lookup: CDR1 SGHNT, CDR2 YYREEE (reference sequence). The V gene lost 0 bases and the J gene lost 5 bases, with 11 bases spanning the gap. This CDR3 region has 14 residues.

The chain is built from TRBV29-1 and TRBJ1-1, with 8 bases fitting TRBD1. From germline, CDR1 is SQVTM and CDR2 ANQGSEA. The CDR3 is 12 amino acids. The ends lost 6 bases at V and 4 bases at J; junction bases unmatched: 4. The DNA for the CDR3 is TGCAGCGTCGCAGGGGGCTCCACTGAAGCTTTCTTT. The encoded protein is CSVAGGSTEAFF.

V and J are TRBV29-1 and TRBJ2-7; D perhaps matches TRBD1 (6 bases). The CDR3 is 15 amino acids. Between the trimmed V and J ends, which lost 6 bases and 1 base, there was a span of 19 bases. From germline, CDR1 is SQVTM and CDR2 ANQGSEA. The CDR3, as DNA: TGCAGCGTGAAATACCGGGACACAATTTCCTACGAGCAGTACTTC. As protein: CSVKYRDTISYEQYF.

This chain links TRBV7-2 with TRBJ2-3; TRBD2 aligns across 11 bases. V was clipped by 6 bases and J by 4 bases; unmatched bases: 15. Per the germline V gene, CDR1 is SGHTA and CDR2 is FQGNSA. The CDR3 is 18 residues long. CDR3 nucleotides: TGTGCCAGCAGTCGACCGGGACTAGCGGCTCGTGGGGCAGATACGCAGTATTTT. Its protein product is CASSRPGLAARGADTQYF.